This T cell receptor beta chain was recovered during a study of Ad26.COV2.S vaccination and SARS-CoV-2 variants. Noted treatment: some 20 received Ad26.COV2.S at low or high dose, single or two shots; roughly five received placebo; per-sample allocation not given. Material that was analyzed had been drawn on day 63 after the first vaccine or placebo injection. Donor was an adult aged 18-55 years in Boston. The administered vaccine (an Ad26 vector) expressed Wuhan-strain SARS-CoV-2 spike. Between the trimmed V and J ends, which lost 6 bases and 10 bases, there was a span of 21 bases. Germline V gives CDR1 MNHEY, CDR2 SVGAGI. The CDR3 contains 15 residues. A remark on this clone: Its antigen is undetermined.

Notes on the study in general: The study found higher spike-specific TCR breadth in vaccine than placebo recipients.

Method: immunoSEQ multiplex PCR; TCRdb's copy keeps in-frame clones and lacks some. The data hold over 350,000 clones, with more than 85% observed a single time. The TCR comes from a person between 18 and 65 years old who received the Ad26.COV2.S COVID-19 vaccine or a placebo. The gene calls are TRBV6-5 and TRBJ1-4; TRBD1 might be the D (6 bases). The sample consisted of peripheral blood, taken in a trial of Ad26.COV2.S vaccine versus placebo. CDR3: CASRSYRETRGKLFF. The CDR3 bases are TGTGCCAGCAGATCCTACAGGGAGACTAGAGGAAAACTGTTTTTT.